The clone carrying this T cell receptor beta chain appeared many times. Its antigen is currently unknown. The CDR3 extends over 15 amino acids. Germline lookup yields CDR1 SGHAT and CDR2 FQNNGV. With V trimmed by 5 bases and J by 10 bases, 10 bases remained unmatched. The entry originates in a study of T cell repertoires in cytomegalovirus infection. Study at large: TCR beta signatures that were public indicated CMV infection and matching HLA type. Study-wide findings and caveats: Predominance within the ex vivo response was attributable to HLA-C-restricted CMV-specific TCR beta clonotypes. The cumulative frequency of public TCR beta families identified carriers of CMV plus the relevant HLA.

TCRdb called the reads again in MiXCR, with one record for every CDR3 protein. This table holds about 490,000 distinct CDR3 sequences, approximately 15% found once. This chain joins TRBV11-2 and TRBJ1-6; 8 nucleotides line up with TRBD1. Sequencing was carried out using CD8+ T cells from PBMCs. This TCR was sampled from a human donor in good health (CMV status not recorded). Some clones in this sample may be carry-over from other donors' samples. CDR3 sequence (DNA): TGTGCCAGCAGCACCACCGGGACAGGAGGATCACCCCTCCACTTT. It yields the protein CASSTTGTGGSPLHF.